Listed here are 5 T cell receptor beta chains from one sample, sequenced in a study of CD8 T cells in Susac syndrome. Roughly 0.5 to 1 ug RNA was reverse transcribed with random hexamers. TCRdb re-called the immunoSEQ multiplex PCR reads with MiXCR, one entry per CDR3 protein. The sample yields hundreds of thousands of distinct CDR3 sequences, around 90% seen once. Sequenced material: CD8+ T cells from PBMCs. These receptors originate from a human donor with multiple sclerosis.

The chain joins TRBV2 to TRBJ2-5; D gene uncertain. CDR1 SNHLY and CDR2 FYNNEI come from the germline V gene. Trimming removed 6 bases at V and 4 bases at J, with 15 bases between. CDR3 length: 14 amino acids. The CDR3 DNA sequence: TGTGCCAGCAGCGCTGACCTAAGAGGAGAGACCCAGTACTTC. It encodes CASSADLRGETQYF.

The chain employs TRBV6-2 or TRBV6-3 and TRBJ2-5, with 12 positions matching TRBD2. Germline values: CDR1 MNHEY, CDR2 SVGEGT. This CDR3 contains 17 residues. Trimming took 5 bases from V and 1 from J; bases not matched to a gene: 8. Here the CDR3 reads CASSEGLAGALQETQYF. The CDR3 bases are TGTGCCAGCAGTGAGGGACTAGCGGGCGCCCTCCAAGAGACCCAGTACTTC.

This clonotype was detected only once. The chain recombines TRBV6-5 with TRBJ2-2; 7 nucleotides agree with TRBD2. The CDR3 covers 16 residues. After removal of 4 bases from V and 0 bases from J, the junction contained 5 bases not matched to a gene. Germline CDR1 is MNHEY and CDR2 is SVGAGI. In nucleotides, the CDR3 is TGTGCCAGCAGTTCCACTAGCGACTCGAACACCGGGGAGCTGTTTTTT. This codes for CASSSTSDSNTGELFF.

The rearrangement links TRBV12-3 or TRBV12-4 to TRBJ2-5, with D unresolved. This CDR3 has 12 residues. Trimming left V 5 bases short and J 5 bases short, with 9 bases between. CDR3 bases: TGTGCCAGCAGTGGCTACTTGGAGACCCAGTACTTC. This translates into CASSGYLETQYF.

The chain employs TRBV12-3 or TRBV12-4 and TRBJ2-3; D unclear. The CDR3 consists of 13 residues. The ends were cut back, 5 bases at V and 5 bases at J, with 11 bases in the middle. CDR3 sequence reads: CASSPALEDTQYF. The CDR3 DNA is TGTGCCAGCAGTCCTGCGTTAGAAGATACGCAGTATTTT.